The TCR beta chain described here comes from a study of blood T cell repertoires in COVID-19. Across the whole study: Material from acute and convalescent COVID-19 was sourced from the United States, Italy and Spain.

In germline, CDR1 is SGHTA, CDR2 FQGTGA. CDR3 length: 14 residues. With V trimmed by 5 bases and J by 3 bases, 2 bases remained unmatched. The method was immunoSEQ multiplex PCR; TCRdb's version includes in-frame clones alone and lacks a portion of them. The table has roughly 250,000 clones, more than 75% seen once. Resolution of symptoms, clearance, or two negative PCRs was present in recovered Cohort 3 donors. The chain uses TRBV7-3 and TRBJ2-2, with 8 bases aligning to TRBD1. The sequence was obtained from a woman in her fifties or sixties who had recovered from COVID-19. Sequenced: PBMCs or T cells enriched from blood (not recorded which). This CDR3 reads CASSRDRYTGELFF. Written as DNA, the CDR3 is TGTGCCAGCAGCCGGGACAGGTACACCGGGGAGCTGTTTTTT.